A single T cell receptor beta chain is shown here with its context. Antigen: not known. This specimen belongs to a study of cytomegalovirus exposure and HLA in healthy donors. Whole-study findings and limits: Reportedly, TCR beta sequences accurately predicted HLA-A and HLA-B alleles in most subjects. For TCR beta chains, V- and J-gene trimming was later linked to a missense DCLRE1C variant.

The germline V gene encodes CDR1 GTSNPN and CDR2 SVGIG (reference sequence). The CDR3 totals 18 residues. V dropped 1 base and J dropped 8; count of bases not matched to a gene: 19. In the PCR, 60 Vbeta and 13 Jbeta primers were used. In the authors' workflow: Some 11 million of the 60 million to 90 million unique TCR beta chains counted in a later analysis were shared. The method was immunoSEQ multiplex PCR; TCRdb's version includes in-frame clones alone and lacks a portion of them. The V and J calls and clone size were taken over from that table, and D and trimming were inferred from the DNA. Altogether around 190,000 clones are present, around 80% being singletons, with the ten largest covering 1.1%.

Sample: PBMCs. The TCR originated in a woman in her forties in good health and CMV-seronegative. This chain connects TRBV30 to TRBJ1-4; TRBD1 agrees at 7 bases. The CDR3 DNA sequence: TGTGCCTGGAGTGGGCCTCGGGGCAGGGGGTTGAAGGCCGAAAAACTGTTTTTT. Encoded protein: CAWSGPRGRGLKAEKLFF.